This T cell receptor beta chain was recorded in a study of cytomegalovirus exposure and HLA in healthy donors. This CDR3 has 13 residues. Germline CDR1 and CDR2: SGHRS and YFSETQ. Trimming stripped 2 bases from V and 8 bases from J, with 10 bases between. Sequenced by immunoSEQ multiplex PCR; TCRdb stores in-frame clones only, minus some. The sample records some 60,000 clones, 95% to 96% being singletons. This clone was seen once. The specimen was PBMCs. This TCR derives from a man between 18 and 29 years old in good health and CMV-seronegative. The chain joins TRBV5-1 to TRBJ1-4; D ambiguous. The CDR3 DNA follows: TGCGCCAGCAGCTTCGAGGGTGGCGAAAAACTGTTTTTT. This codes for CASSFEGGEKLFF.